Below are 23 T cell receptor beta chains sequenced from a single sample in a study of cytomegalovirus exposure and HLA in healthy donors. Profiling relied on immunoSEQ multiplex PCR, and the TCRdb table lists in-frame clones only, not all of them. This table has some 90,000 clones, around 96% appearing once. Source material: PBMCs. Every receptor here comes from a man aged 18-30 years in good health and CMV-seronegative.

This chain connects TRBV7-9 to TRBJ2-3; 8 bases line up with TRBD2. The germline gives CDR1 SEHNR, CDR2 FQNEAQ (reference sequence). The V gene end was trimmed by 0 bases and the J gene end by 3 bases; junction bases not matched to a gene: 2. The length of the CDR3 is 15 residues. CDR3 in DNA: TGTGCCAGCAGCTTAGCGACGGGGGGGACAGATACGCAGTATTTT. It specifies CASSLATGGTDTQYF.

The V gene is TRBV5-1, the J gene TRBJ2-6; no definite D call. Looked up from germline, CDR1 is SGHRS and CDR2 is YFSETQ. V shed 0 bases and J shed 0 bases, with 7 bases lying between them. The CDR3 is made up of 16 amino acids. CDR3: CASSLDPGSGANVLTF. In nucleotides, the CDR3 is TGCGCCAGCAGCTTGGACCCCGGCTCTGGGGCCAACGTCCTGACTTTC.

A note on this clone: One end of the junction does not line up with germline, which may come from a read error. This sequence joins TRBV7-7 and TRBJ2-5, with a tentative D call TRBD2 (6 bases). The CDR3 is 14 residues long. Looked up from germline, CDR1 is SSHAT and CDR2 is FNYEAQ (reference sequence). CDR3 bases: TGTGCTAGCAGCTTAGCATACGGGGGTGAGACCCAGTACTTC. This encodes CASSLAYGGETQYF.

The chain uses TRBV7-8 and TRBJ2-2, with TRBD2 matching over 7 bases. Germline assignment: CDR1 SGHVS and CDR2 FQNEAQ. With 5 bases clipped from V and 3 bases from J, the junction kept 6 bases outside the gene matches. This CDR3 is 15 amino acids long. The CDR3 region is CASSLRLADTGELFF. The DNA for the CDR3 is TGTGCCAGCAGCCTTAGACTAGCAGACACCGGGGAGCTGTTTTTT.

This chain uses TRBV7-3 with TRBJ2-1, with 15 bases that match TRBD2. Germline V CDR1 and CDR2: SGHTA, FQGTGA. The CDR3 has 15 amino acids. J was trimmed by 8 bases and V by 1 base; bases with no gene match: 0. CDR3 in DNA: TGTGCCAGCAGCTTAAGGACTAGCGGGAGGGATGAGCAGTTCTTC. Translated: CASSLRTSGRDEQFF.

The chain combines TRBV29-1 with TRBJ2-2, with TRBD2 identical over 10 bases. Per germline, CDR1 SQVTM and CDR2 ANQGSEA. The junction had 4 bases not matched to a gene; V was cut back by 3 bases and J by 6 bases. CDR3 size: 14 residues. The CDR3 loop is CSVEVAGGPGELFF. For the CDR3, the DNA is TGCAGCGTTGAGGTAGCGGGAGGTCCCGGGGAGCTGTTTTTT.

The chain carries TRBV4-3 and TRBJ2-7; D is possibly TRBD2 (6 bases). Germline-derived CDR1 and CDR2 are LGHNA and YSLEER. The V and J ends lost 3 bases and 4 bases respectively, with 13 bases between them. The CDR3 spans 14 residues. CDR3 nucleotide sequence: TGCGCCAGCAGCCAGCGGGTCGGGGGATACGAGCAGTACGTC. This gives the protein CASSQRVGGYEQYV.

This chain connects TRBV9 to TRBJ2-3; 15 nucleotides line up with TRBD2. The V gene end was trimmed by 3 bases and the J gene end by 5 bases; junction bases not matched to a gene: 4. This CDR3 is built from 16 residues. The germline CDR1 and CDR2 sequences are SGDLS and YYNGEE. CDR3 sequence reads: CASSAGTSGGQDTQYF. In nucleotides, the CDR3 is TGTGCCAGCAGCGCGGGGACTAGCGGGGGGCAAGATACGCAGTATTTT.

The chain employs TRBV4-1 and TRBJ1-5, with unresolved D. V was pared by 1 base and J by 7 bases, with 5 bases between. The germline gives CDR1 MGHRA, CDR2 YSYEKL. The CDR3 length is 12 residues. Here the CDR3 DNA reads TGCGCCAGCAGCCAAGTCGGGCAGCCCCAGCATTTT. It encodes CASSQVGQPQHF.

A single count supports this clone. This chain uses TRBV7-2 with TRBJ1-1, with D maybe TRBD1 (6 bases). CDR3 size: 16 residues. The V gene lost 2 bases and the J gene lost 3 bases, with 16 bases spanning the gap. The germline CDR1 and CDR2 sequences are SGHTA and FQGNSA. CDR3 in DNA: TGTGCCAGCAGCTTAAGGTCGTCAGGGGTCGACACTGAAGCTTTCTTT. Translated: CASSLRSSGVDTEAFF.

V usage is TRBV2 and J usage is TRBJ1-4; D may be TRBD1 (5 bases). Germline lookup yields CDR1 SNHLY and CDR2 FYNNEI. V was trimmed by 3 bases and J by 5 bases, leaving 13 bases between them. The CDR3 loop spans 15 amino acids. The CDR3 coding sequence is TGTGCCAGCAGTGATAATACGGGGGAAAATGAAAAACTGTTTTTT. It codes for CASSDNTGENEKLFF.

This rearrangement joins TRBV18 to TRBJ2-7; TRBD2 is a possible D gene (6 bases). V gave up 6 bases and J gave up 2 bases, with 20 bases separating them. This CDR3 comprises 16 residues. Looked up from germline, CDR1 is KGHSH and CDR2 is LQKENI. The CDR3 sequence: CASSSGGDVRTYEQYF. DNA for the CDR3: TGTGCCAGCTCCTCTGGAGGGGACGTAAGAACCTACGAGCAGTACTTC.

The V call is TRBV5-8, the J call TRBJ2-1, with 10 bases fitting TRBD2. The germline V gene has CDR1 SGHTS and CDR2 YDEGEE. This CDR3 has 14 residues. V trimming: 1 base; J trimming: 9 bases; junction bases outside the gene matches: 4. In nucleotides, the CDR3 is TGTGCCAGCAGCTTGTGGACTAGCGGATCTGAGCAGTTCTTC. It specifies CASSLWTSGSEQFF.

The J gene is TRBJ2-7, the V gene TRBV28, with D unclear. CDR3 size: 13 residues. The V end lost 1 base, the J end lost 4 bases, and 8 bases lay between the germline ends. Germline V lookup: CDR1 MDHEN, CDR2 SYDVKM. As DNA, the CDR3 is TGTGCCAGCAGTTTATCAGAAAAATACGAGCAGTACTTC. This translates into CASSLSEKYEQYF.

The chain combines TRBV10-1 with TRBJ2-1; 7 bases line up with TRBD1. V shed 5 bases, J shed 5 bases, and the junction held 9 bases outside the gene matches. Germline CDR1 reads WNHNN; CDR2 reads SYGVQD (reference sequence). CDR3 length: 15 amino acids. The CDR3 region has the DNA TGCGCCAGCAGTCAAGACAGGGTAATTGACAATGAGCAGTTCTTC. Protein product: CASSQDRVIDNEQFF.

The rearrangement joins TRBV9 to TRBJ2-1; 7 bases are shared with TRBD2. There are 16 residues in the CDR3. From germline, CDR1 is SGDLS and CDR2 YYNGEE. V gave up 5 bases and J gave up 6 bases; unmatched junction bases: 14. The CDR3 nucleotides read TGTGCCAGCAGGGAACGGGCCAGCGGGACCGTCAATGAGCAGTTCTTC. Encoded protein: CASRERASGTVNEQFF.

The CDR3 DNA reads as TGTGCCAGCAGCCTCGGTGAAGGGGGAGCGGGCACAGATACGCAGTATTTT. This translates into CASSLGEGGAGTDTQYF. The gene calls are TRBV4-2 and TRBJ2-3; possible D gene TRBD1, 6 bases. Germline V CDR1 and CDR2: LGHNA, YNFKEQ. The germline V and J ends were trimmed by 4 bases and 1 base, with 18 bases remaining between them. This CDR3 has 17 residues.

The J gene is TRBJ2-1, the V gene TRBV6-5; 10 bases agree with TRBD2. The CDR3 length is 15 residues. Germline V CDR1 and CDR2: MNHEY, SVGAGI. The V segment lost 6 bases and the J segment 3 bases; nucleotides outside the gene matches: 5. This CDR3 reads CASRLLAGGYNEQFF. The CDR3 region has the DNA TGTGCCAGCAGATTATTAGCGGGAGGCTACAATGAGCAGTTCTTC.

This clone was picked up one time. V and J are TRBV7-2 and TRBJ2-2, with D hard to call. This CDR3 region has 14 residues. CDR1 and CDR2 (germline): SGHTA, FQGNSA. Trimming stripped 0 bases from V and 5 bases from J, with 7 bases between. The CDR3 reads CASSLAGGTGELFF. The CDR3 region has the DNA TGTGCCAGCAGCTTAGCAGGCGGAACCGGGGAGCTGTTTTTT.

V gene TRBV5-1 combines with J gene TRBJ2-7, with 8 positions matching TRBD2. With V trimmed by 4 bases and J by 13 bases, 13 bases remained unmatched. CDR1 SGHRS and CDR2 YFSETQ come from the germline V gene. This CDR3 spans 13 amino acids. The CDR3 sequence: CASSPLRTSGIYF. DNA for the CDR3: TGCGCCAGCAGCCCTCTACGAACTAGCGGTATATACTTC.

In DNA form, the CDR3 reads TGTGCCACCAGCAGAGACCCGGGGGGGCCGATAAGCACAGATACGCAGTATTTT. As protein: CATSRDPGGPISTDTQYF. The J gene is TRBJ2-3, the V gene TRBV15, with 8 bases aligning to TRBD2. Germline V gives CDR1 LNHNV, CDR2 YYDKDF (reference sequence). The CDR3 contains 18 residues. V gave up 0 bases and J gave up 0 bases; unmatched junction bases: 8. Full variable domain (missing parts from reference TRBV15 and TRBJ2-3): DAMVIQNPRYQVTQFGKPVTLSCSQTLNHNVMYWYQQKSSQAPKLLFHYYDKDFNNEADTPDNFQSRRPNTSFCFLDIRSPGLGDTAMYLCATSRDPGGPISTDTQYFGPGTRLTVL.

V gene TRBV19 combines with J gene TRBJ2-2; D gene unclear. Trimming left V 6 bases short and J 0 bases short, with 2 bases between. The CDR3 extends over 12 amino acids. The germline CDR1 and CDR2 sequences are LNHDA and SQIVND (reference sequence). CDR3 sequence: CASSTNTGELFF. DNA for the CDR3: TGTGCCAGTAGCACGAACACCGGGGAGCTGTTTTTT.

This rearrangement joins TRBV18 to TRBJ2-7, with D tentatively TRBD2 (5 bases). V lost 3 bases and J 6 bases, leaving 18 bases between the germline ends. Germline V CDR1 and CDR2: KGHSH, LQKENI. The CDR3 is made up of 15 amino acids. CDR3 in DNA: TGTGCCAGCTCACCCCAGCGTGAACTAGTAGCCGAGCAGTACTTC. As protein: CASSPQRELVAEQYF.